This record concerns one TCR beta chain sequence. Its specificity is not known. The CDR3 has 15 amino acids. V dropped 5 bases and J dropped 2; count of bases not matched to a gene: 5. Germline CDR1 WSHSY, CDR2 SAAADI. This PCR relied on a set of 60 Vbeta primers and 13 Jbeta primers. Original data processing: Per a later analysis, the number of unique TCR beta chains was roughly 80 million, of which about 10 million were shared. TCRdb's table, derived via immunoSEQ multiplex PCR, lists solely in-frame clones and lacks some. The DNA was the basis for D and trimming; V, J and clone size are from that table. The sample includes around 93,000 clones, around 73% of them seen just once. This entry belongs to a study of cytomegalovirus exposure and HLA in healthy donors. Notes on the study in general: In a later analysis, specific HLA alleles were associated with more than 15,000 TCR beta sequences at a 0.05 false discovery rate. CMV serostatus was the sole immune exposure data available. V- and J-gene trimming of TCR beta was linked (in a later analysis) to a missense DCLRE1C variant.

The sequence was collected from a woman aged 40 to 50 in good health and CMV-seronegative. The J gene is TRBJ1-5, the V gene TRBV10-2, with 8 bases that match TRBD1. Sequencing input: PBMCs. CDR3 sequence (DNA): TGCGCCAGCAGTACCGACAGGGGAGGCAATCAGCCCCAGCATTTT. Encoded protein: CASSTDRGGNQPQHF.